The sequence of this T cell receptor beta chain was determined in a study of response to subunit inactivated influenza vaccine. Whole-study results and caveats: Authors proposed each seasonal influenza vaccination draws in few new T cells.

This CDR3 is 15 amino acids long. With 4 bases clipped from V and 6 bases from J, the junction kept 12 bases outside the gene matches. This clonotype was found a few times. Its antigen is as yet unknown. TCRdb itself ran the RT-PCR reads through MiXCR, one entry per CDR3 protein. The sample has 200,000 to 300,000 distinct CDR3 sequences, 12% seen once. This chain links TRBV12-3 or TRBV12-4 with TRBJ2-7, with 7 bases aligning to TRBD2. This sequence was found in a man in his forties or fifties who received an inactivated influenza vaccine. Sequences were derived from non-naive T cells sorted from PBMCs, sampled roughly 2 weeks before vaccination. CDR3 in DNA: TGTGCCAGCAGTTCACACGGACTAGAGATCGGCGAGCAGTACTTC. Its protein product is CASSSHGLEIGEQYF.